This T cell receptor (beta chain) emerged from a study of blood T cell repertoires in COVID-19. On the study more broadly: Italy, Spain and the United States were the sources of the convalescent and acute COVID-19 samples. Sources were T cells, B-cell-depleted T cells, or PBMCs; the material itself was cDNA or gDNA.

Participants were aged about 18 to 100 years from approximately 23 US areas. Cohort allocation depended upon clinical history that participants reported. Measured with immunoSEQ multiplex PCR; TCRdb has only the in-frame clones, and not every one. Seen here are more than 150,000 clones, roughly 87% observed once, and the top ten hold 7% to 8%. The CDR3 contains 14 residues. The germline CDR1 and CDR2 sequences are LNHDA and SQIVND (reference sequence). V lost 10 bases and J lost 5; bases outside the gene matches: 11. What was sequenced was PBMCs or T cells enriched from blood (not recorded which). The chain recombines TRBV19 with TRBJ1-1; 9 bases line up with TRBD1. The receptor was isolated from a woman aged 50 to 60 who had recovered from COVID-19. CDR3 protein: CATQWGQGYTEAFF. CDR3 bases: TGTGCCACCCAATGGGGACAGGGATATACTGAAGCTTTCTTT.